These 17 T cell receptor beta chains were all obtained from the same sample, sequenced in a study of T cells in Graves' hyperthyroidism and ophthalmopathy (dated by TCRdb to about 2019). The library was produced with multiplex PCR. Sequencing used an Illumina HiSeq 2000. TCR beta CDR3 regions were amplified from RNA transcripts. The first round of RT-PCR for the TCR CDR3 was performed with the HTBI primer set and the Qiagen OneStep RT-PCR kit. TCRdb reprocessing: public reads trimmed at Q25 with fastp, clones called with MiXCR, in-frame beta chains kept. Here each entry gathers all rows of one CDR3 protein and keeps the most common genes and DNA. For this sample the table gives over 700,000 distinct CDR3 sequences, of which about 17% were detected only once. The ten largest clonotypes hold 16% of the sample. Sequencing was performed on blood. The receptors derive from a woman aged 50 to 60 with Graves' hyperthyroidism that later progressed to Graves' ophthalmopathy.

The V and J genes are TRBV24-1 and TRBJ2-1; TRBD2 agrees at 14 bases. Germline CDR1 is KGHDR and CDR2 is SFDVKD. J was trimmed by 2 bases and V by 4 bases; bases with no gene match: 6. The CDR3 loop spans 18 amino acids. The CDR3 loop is CATSESRTSGGTYNEQFF. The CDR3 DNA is TGTGCCACCAGTGAATCTCGGACTAGCGGGGGGACCTACAATGAGCAGTTCTTC.

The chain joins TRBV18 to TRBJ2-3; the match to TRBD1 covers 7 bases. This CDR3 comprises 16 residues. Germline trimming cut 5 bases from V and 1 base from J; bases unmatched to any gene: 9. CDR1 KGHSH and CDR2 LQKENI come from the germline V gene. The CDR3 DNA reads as TGTGCCAGCTCAGCGGACAGGCTAACCCGCACAGATACGCAGTATTTT. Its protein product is CASSADRLTRTDTQYF. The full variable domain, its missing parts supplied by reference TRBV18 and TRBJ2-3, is NAGVMQNPRHLVRRRGQEARLRCSPMKGHSHVYWYRQLPEEGLKFMVYLQKENIIDESGMPKERFSAEFPKEGPSILRIQQVVRGDSAAYFCASSADRLTRTDTQYFGPGTRLTVL.

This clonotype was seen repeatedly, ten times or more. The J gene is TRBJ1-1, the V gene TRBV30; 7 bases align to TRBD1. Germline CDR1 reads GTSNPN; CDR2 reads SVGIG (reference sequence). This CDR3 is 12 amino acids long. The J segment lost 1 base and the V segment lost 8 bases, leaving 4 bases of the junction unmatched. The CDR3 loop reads CALRGENTEAFF. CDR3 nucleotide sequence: TGTGCCCTCAGGGGGGAGAACACTGAAGCTTTCTTT.

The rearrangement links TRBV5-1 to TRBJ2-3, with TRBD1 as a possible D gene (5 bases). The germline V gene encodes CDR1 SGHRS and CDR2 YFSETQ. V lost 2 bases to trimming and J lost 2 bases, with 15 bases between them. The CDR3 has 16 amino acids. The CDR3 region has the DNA TGCGCCAGCAGCTTACCCAGGGAAAAGGTCACAGATACGCAGTATTTT. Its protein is CASSLPREKVTDTQYF.

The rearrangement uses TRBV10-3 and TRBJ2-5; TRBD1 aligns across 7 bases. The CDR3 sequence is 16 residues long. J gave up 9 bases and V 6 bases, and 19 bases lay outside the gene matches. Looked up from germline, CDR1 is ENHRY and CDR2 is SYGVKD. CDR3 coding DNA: TGTGCCATCAGATCAACCACAGGGGATGTAACGTCGGCCCAGTACTTC. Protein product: CAIRSTTGDVTSAQYF.

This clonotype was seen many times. For the CDR3, the DNA is TGTGCCAGCAGCTTTCTGGGGATTCAGTACTTC. Translated: CASSFLGIQYF. The rearrangement links TRBV11-2 to TRBJ2-4; D is undetermined. CDR1 and CDR2 from the germline V gene are SGHAT and FQNNGV. V lost 3 bases and J 10 bases, leaving 7 bases between the germline ends. There are 11 residues in the CDR3. The whole variable domain, remainder taken from reference TRBV11-2 and TRBJ2-4, is EAGVAQSPRYKIIEKRQSVAFWCNPISGHATLYWYQQILGQGPKLLIQFQNNGVVDDSQLPKDRFSAERLKGVDSTLKIQPAKLEDSAVYLCASSFLGIQYFGAGTRLSVL.

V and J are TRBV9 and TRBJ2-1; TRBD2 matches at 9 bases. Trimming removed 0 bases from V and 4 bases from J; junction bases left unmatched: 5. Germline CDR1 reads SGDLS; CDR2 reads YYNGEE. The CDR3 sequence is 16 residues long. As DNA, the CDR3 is TGTGCCAGCAGCGTAGAAGGGCGGGGGGGGTACAATGAGCAGTTCTTC. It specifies CASSVEGRGGYNEQFF.

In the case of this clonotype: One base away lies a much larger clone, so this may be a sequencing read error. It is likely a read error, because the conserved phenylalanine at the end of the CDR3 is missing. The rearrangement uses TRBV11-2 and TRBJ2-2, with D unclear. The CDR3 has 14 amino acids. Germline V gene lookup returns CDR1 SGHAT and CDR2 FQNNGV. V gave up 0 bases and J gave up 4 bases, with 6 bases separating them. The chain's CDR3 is CASSLDDLTGELFS. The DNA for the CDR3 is TGTGCCAGCAGCTTAGATGACCTCACCGGGGAGCTGTTTTCT.

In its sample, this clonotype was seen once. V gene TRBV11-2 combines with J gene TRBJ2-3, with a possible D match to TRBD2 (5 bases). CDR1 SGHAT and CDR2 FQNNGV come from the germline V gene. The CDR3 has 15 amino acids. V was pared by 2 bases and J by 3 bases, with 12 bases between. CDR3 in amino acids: CASSLKLGVTDTQYF. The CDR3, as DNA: TGTGCCAGCAGCTTAAAGCTCGGGGTGACAGATACGCAGTATTTT.

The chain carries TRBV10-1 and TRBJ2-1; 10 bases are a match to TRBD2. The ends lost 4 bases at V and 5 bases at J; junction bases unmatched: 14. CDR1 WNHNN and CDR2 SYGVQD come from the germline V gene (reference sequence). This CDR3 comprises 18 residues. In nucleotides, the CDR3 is TGCGCCAGCAGTGTCCGAGCGGGGGGGCACCATAAAGACAATGAGCAGTTCTTC. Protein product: CASSVRAGGHHKDNEQFF.

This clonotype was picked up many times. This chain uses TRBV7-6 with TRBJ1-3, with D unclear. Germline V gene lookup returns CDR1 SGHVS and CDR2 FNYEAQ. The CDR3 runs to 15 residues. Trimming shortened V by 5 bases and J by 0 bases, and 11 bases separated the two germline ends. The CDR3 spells CASSLTLSSGNTIYF. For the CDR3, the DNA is TGTGCCAGCAGCCTCACTCTCAGCTCTGGAAACACCATATATTTT.

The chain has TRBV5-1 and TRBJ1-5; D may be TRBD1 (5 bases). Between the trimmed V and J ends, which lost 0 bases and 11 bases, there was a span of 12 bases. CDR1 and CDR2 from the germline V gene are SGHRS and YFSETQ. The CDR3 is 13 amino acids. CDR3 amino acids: CASSLAQGGSQHF. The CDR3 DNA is TGCGCCAGCAGCTTGGCCCAGGGTGGGTCCCAGCATTTT.

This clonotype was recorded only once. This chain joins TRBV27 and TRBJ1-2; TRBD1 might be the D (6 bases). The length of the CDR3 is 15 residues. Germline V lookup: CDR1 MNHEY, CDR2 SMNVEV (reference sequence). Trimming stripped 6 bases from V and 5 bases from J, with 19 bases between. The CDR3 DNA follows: TGTGCCAGCAGATTAGGGTCAGGGGACTCTTATGGCTACACCTTC. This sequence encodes CASRLGSGDSYGYTF.

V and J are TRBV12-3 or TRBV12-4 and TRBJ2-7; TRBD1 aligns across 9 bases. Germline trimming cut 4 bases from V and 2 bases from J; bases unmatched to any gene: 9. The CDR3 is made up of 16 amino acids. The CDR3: CASSSLPGTGTYEQYF. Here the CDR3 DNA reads TGTGCCAGCAGTTCCCTCCCCGGGACAGGGACCTACGAGCAGTACTTC.

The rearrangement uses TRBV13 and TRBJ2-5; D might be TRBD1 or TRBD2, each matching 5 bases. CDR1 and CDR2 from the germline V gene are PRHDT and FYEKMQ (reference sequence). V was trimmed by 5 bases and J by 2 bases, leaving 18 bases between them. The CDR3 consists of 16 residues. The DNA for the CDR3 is TGTGCCAGCAGCCCTCCATTGGGGGTACAGCAAGAGACCCAGTACTTC. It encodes CASSPPLGVQQETQYF.

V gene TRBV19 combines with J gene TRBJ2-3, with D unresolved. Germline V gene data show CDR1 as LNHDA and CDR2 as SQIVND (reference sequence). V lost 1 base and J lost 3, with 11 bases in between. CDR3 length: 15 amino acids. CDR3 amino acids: CASSIGGPQTDTQYF. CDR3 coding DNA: TGTGCCAGTAGTATAGGCGGACCCCAGACAGATACGCAGTATTTT. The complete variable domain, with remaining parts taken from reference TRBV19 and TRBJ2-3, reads DGGITQSPKYLFRKEGQNVTLSCEQNLNHDAMYWYRQDPGQGLRLIYYSQIVNDFQKGDIAEGYSVSREKKESFPLTVTSAQKNPTAFYLCASSIGGPQTDTQYFGPGTRLTVL.

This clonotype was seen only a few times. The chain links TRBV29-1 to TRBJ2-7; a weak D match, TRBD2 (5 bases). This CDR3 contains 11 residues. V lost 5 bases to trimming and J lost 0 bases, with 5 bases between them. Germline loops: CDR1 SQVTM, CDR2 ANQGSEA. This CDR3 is CSVTSSYEQYF. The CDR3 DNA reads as TGCAGCGTTACTAGCTCCTACGAGCAGTACTTC.